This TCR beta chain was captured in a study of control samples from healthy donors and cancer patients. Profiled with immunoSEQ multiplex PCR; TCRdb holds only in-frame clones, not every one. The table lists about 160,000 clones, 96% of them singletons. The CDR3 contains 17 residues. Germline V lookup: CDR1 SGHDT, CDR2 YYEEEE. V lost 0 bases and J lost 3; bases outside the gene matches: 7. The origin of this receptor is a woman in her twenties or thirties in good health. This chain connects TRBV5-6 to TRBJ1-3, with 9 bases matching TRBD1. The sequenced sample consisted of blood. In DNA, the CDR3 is TGTGCCAGCAGCTTGGACACCGGGACAGGGATTGGAAACACCATATATTTT. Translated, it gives CASSLDTGTGIGNTIYF.